The rows below give T cell receptor beta chains drawn from one sample of a study of cytomegalovirus exposure and HLA in healthy donors. Profiling relied on immunoSEQ multiplex PCR, and the TCRdb table lists in-frame clones only, not all of them. The sample records about 150,000 clones, around 82% being singletons. Sequenced input: PBMCs. Every receptor here comes from a woman in her 50s in good health and CMV-seropositive. CDR3s include the opening cysteine and the closing phenylalanine or tryptophan.

v_call,j_call,cdr3_aa
TRBV12-5,TRBJ1-1,CASGLGQMNTEAFF
TRBV5-4,TRBJ2-7,CASSSGQNEVNYEQYF
TRBV27,TRBJ2-7,CASSLSPWQVSYEQYF
TRBV10-3,TRBJ1-1,CAISYTEREGEAFF
TRBV6-1,TRBJ2-3,CASSARDRYSDTQYF
TRBV19,TRBJ1-5,CASSTWTGGSNQPQHF
TRBV19,TRBJ2-1,CASSIGGTGTEQFF
TRBV4-1,TRBJ1-6,CASSQVGGLQGDYNSPLHF
TRBV7-6,TRBJ2-1,CASSLGSGKVNEQFF
TRBV10-3,TRBJ2-7,CAISGAGTGSHEQYF
TRBV7-3,TRBJ1-1,CASRRPGQGTEAFF
TRBV5-7,TRBJ2-7,CASSMTGSPYEQYF
TRBV9,TRBJ2-7,CASSVSGGEQYF
TRBV5-1,TRBJ2-2,CASKHDRGIRELFF
TRBV9,TRBJ2-2,CASSVGQGIGNTGELFF
TRBV11-3,TRBJ2-1,CASSRLAGAGNEQFF
TRBV11-1,TRBJ2-1,CASSLARGGGYNEQFF
TRBV19,TRBJ2-7,CASSIDRGSPGNEQYF
TRBV4-1,TRBJ2-1,CASSQVSGAPNEQFF
TRBV5-1,TRBJ1-4,CASSAERDRGEETVF
TRBV11-2,TRBJ1-2,CASSLERGNYGYTF
TRBV14,TRBJ2-7,CASSPRPKRGGGKEQYF
TRBV9,TRBJ1-1,CASSVGTGQGYTEAFF
TRBV6-5,TRBJ2-5,CASRVAGGSQETQYF
TRBV5-4,TRBJ2-5,CASTTQGAGDQETQYF
TRBV5-4,TRBJ2-1,CASSLGAQGIGDNEQFF
TRBV9,TRBJ2-1,CASSVGGEGSYNEQFF
TRBV5-1,TRBJ1-2,CASSPGGTADFLYGYTF
TRBV19,TRBJ2-2,CASSIWGGVTGELFF
TRBV27,TRBJ1-6,CASSFQVGPNSPLHF
TRBV5-1,TRBJ1-5,CASSEGTEGRPQHF
TRBV5-1,TRBJ2-2,CASSLTGGAITGELFF
TRBV13,TRBJ2-7,CASSLVVSGGPSYEQYF
TRBV5-6,TRBJ2-1,CASSLASGGVNEQFF
TRBV5-8,TRBJ1-2,CASSLEGPNYGYTF
TRBV4-1,TRBJ1-1,CASSLEVLRTEAFF
TRBV5-1,TRBJ1-1,CASSLGGLNTEAFF
TRBV30,TRBJ1-4,CAWSYGQGNEKLFF
TRBV19,TRBJ1-1,CASSIGGENTKAFF
TRBV30,TRBJ2-5,CAWQIAGGETQYF
TRBV19,TRBJ1-1,CASSISGAEAFF
TRBV5-1,TRBJ2-5,CASSSSGQLAETQYF
TRBV19,TRBJ2-2,CASSVPTGGTNGELFF
TRBV27,TRBJ1-2,CASSPTGGRGYTF
TRBV6-5,TRBJ1-2,CASSRQGRAEHGYTF
TRBV7-6,TRBJ1-5,CASSLGVAGAGQPQHF
TRBV11-2,TRBJ2-7,CASSFQGYEQYF
TRBV2,TRBJ1-2,CASSADRGLNYGYTF
TRBV5-1,TRBJ2-1,CASSSIRAVYNEQFF
TRBV11-2,TRBJ2-7,CASSTGTGSYEQYF
TRBV30,TRBJ2-1,CAGLTGTDYNEQFF
TRBV19,TRBJ2-1,CASRLGRVQTGEQFF
TRBV4-1,TRBJ1-4,CASSRETGGGQKLFF
TRBV7-9,TRBJ2-1,CASSFSGGAPYNEQFF
TRBV5-1,TRBJ2-5,CASSSGQGSQETQYF
TRBV6-1,TRBJ1-3,CASSEGGQGGGNTIYF
TRBV6-1,TRBJ2-5,CASSVRLAAETQYF
TRBV4-1,TRBJ2-6,CASSQPAGDGANVLTF